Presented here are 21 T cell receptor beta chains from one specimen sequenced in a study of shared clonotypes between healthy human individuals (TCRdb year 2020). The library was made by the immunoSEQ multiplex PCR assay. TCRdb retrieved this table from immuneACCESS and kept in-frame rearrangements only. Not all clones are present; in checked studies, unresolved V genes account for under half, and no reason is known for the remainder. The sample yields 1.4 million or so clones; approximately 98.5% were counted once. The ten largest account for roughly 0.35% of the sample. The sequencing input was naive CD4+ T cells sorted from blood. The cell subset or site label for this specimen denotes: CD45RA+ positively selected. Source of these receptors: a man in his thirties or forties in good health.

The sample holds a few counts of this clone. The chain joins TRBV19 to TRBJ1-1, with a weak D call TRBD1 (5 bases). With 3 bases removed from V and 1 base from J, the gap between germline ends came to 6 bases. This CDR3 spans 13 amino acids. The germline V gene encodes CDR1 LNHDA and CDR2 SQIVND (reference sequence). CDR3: CASSIQGNTEAFF. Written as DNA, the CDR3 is TGTGCCAGTAGTATCCAGGGGAACACTGAAGCTTTCTTT.

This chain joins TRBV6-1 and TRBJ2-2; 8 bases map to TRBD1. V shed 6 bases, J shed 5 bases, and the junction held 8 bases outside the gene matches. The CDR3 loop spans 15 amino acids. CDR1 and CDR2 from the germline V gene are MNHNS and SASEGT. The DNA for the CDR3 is TGTGCCAGCAGACCAGGACAGGGAAGGACCGGGGAGCTGTTTTTT. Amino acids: CASRPGQGRTGELFF.

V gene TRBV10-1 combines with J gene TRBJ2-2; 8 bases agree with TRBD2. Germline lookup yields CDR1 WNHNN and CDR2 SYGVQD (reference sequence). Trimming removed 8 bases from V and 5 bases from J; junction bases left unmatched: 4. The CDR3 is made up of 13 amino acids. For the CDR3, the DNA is TGCGCCAGCGCCTCGGGAGGGACCGGGGAGCTGTTTTTT. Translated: CASASGGTGELFF.

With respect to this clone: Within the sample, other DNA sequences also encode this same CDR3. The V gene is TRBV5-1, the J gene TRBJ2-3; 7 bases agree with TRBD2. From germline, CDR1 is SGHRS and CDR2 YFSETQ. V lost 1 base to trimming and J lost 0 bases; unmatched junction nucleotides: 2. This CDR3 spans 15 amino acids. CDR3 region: CASSLPSGSTDTQYF. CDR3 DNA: TGCGCCAGCAGCTTGCCTAGCGGCAGCACAGATACGCAGTATTTT.

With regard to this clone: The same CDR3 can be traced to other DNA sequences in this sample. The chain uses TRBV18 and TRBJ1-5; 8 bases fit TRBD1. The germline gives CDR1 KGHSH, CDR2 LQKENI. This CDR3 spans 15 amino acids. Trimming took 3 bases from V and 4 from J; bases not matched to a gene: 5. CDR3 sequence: CASSPGRTGNQPQHF. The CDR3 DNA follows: TGTGCCAGCTCACCGGGTCGGACAGGGAATCAGCCCCAGCATTTT.

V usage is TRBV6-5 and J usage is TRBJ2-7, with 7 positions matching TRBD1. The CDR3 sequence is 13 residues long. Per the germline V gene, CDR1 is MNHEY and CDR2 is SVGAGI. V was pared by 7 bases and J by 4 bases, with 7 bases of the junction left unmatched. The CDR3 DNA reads TGTGCCAGCAACCGACAGGGTTATTACGAGCAGTACTTC. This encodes CASNRQGYYEQYF.

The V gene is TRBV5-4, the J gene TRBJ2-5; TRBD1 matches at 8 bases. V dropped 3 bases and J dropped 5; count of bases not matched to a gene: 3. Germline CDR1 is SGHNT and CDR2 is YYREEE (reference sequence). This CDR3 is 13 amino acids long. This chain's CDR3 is CASSSWTGETQYF. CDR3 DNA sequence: TGTGCCAGCAGCTCTTGGACAGGGGAGACCCAGTACTTC.

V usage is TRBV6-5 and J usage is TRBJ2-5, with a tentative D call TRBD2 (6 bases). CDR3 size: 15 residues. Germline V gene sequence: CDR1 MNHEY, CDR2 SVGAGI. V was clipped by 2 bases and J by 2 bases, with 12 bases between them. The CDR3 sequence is CASSYSRDLQETQYF. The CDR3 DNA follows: TGTGCCAGCAGTTACAGCAGGGACTTACAAGAGACCCAGTACTTC.

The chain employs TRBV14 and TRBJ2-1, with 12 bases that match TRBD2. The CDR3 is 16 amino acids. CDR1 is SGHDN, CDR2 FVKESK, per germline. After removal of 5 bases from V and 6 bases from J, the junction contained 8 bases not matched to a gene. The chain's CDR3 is CASSSTSGRSGNEQFF. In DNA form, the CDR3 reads TGTGCCAGCAGCTCTACTAGCGGGAGGTCTGGCAATGAGCAGTTCTTC. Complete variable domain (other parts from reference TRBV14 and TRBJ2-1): EAGVTQFPSHSVIEKGQTVTLRCDPISGHDNLYWYRRVMGKEIKFLLHFVKESKQDESGMPNNRFLAERTGGTYSTLKVQPAELEDSGVYFCASSSTSGRSGNEQFFGPGTRLTVL.

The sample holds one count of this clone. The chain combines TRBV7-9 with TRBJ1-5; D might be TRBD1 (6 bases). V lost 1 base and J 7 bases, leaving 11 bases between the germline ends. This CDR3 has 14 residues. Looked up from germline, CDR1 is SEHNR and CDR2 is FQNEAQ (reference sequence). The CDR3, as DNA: TGTGCCAGCAGCTTAGTACAGGGCTGGCAGCCCCAGCATTTT. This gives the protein CASSLVQGWQPQHF.

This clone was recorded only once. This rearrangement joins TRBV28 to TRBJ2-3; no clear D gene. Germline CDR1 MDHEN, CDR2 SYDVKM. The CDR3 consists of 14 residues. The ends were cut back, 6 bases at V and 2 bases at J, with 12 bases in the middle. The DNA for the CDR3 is TGTGCCAGCAGCCTTGAGGTAATCACAGATACGCAGTATTTT. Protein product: CASSLEVITDTQYF.

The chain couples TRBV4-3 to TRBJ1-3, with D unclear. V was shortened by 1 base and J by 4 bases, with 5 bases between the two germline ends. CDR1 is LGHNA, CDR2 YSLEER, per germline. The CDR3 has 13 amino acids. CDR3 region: CASSQAFGNTIYF. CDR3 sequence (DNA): TGCGCCAGCAGCCAAGCATTCGGAAACACCATATATTTT.

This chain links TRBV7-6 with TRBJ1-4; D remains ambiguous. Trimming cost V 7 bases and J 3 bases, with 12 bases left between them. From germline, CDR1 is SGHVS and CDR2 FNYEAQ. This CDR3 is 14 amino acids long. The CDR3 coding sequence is TGTGCCAGCACCCCCCGGGATCCTAATGAAAAACTGTTTTTT. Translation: CASTPRDPNEKLFF.

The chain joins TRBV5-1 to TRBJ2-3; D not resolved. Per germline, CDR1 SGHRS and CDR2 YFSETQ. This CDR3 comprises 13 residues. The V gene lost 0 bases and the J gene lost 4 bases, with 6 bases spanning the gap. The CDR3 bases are TGCGCCAGCAGCTTGGCTGCCCCAGATACGCAGTATTTT. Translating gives CASSLAAPDTQYF.

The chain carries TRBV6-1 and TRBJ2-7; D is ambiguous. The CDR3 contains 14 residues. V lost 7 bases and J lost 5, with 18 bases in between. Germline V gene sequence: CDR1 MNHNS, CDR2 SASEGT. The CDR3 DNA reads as TGTGCCAGCACCGCGGATCCTAGTCGCCACGAGCAGTACTTC. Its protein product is CASTADPSRHEQYF.

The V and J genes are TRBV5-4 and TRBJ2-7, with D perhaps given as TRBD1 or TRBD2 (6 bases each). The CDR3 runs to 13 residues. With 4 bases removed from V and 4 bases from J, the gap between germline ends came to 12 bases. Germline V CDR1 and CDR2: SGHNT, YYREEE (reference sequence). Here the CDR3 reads CASSPGAGYEQYF. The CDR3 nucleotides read TGTGCCAGCAGCCCAGGGGCGGGGTACGAGCAGTACTTC.

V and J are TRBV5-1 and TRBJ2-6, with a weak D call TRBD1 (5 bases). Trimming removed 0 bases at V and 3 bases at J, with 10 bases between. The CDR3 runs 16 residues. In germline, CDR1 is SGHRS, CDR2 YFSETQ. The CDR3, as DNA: TGCGCCAGCAGCTTGGGCCTAGACAGTGGGGCCAACGTCCTGACTTTC. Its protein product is CASSLGLDSGANVLTF.

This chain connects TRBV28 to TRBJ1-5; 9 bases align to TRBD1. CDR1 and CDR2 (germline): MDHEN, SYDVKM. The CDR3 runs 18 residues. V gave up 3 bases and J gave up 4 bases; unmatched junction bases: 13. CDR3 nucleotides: TGTGCCAGCAGTTTGGACAGGGGAGGATGGCGCGAAAATCAGCCCCAGCATTTT. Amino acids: CASSLDRGGWRENQPQHF.

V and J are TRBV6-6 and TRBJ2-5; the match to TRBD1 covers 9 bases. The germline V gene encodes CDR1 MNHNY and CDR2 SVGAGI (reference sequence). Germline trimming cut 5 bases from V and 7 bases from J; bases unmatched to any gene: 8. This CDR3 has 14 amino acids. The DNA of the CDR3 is TGTGCCAGCAGTCAACAGGGGGCGCGCGGGACCCAGTACTTC. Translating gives CASSQQGARGTQYF.

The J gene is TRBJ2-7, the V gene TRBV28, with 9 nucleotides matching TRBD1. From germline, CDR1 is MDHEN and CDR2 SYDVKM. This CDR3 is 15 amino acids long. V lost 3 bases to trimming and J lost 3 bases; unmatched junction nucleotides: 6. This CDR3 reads CASSFSAGQGYEQYF. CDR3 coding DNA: TGTGCCAGCAGTTTCTCAGCGGGACAGGGCTACGAGCAGTACTTC.

CDR3 loop: CASSRSGVALTQYF. CDR3 nucleotides: TGTGCCAGCAGCCGGTCCGGGGTAGCCCTAACCCAGTACTTC. The chain combines TRBV13 with TRBJ2-5, with TRBD2 as a possible D gene (5 bases). The CDR3 is made up of 14 amino acids. The V gene lost 5 bases and the J gene lost 8 bases, with 18 bases spanning the gap. Looked up from germline, CDR1 is PRHDT and CDR2 is FYEKMQ (reference sequence).